This TCR beta chain is drawn from a study of CD8+ T cells in alopecia areata listed by TCRdb under 2018. Looking at the study overall: The treated patients took part in an open-label pilot trial in which moderate-to-severe alopecia areata was treated with oral tofacitinib at 5 to 10 mg twice daily. immunoSEQ multiplex PCR using 35 Vbeta forward primers and 13 Jbeta reverse primers was used to amplify TCRbeta CDR3 regions. Clonality in the scalp was compared among normal scalp (n=4), patchy alopecia areata scalp (n=8), and alopecia totalis/universalis scalp (n=8). Tofacitinib-treated patients had biopsies at baseline and at 4 and 24 weeks of treatment, with a later scalp biopsy in several patients. RNA was obtained with the PAXgene miRNA kit for fixed scalp, the miRNeasy kit for PBMCs, and the RNeasy kit for mouse skin. To study T cell clonal expansion in alopecia areata, the researchers applied high-throughput TCRbeta sequencing to both the C3H/HeJ mouse model and human patients. Scalp tissue and sorted CD4+ and CD8+ peripheral blood T cells from patchy and totalis/universalis alopecia areata patients and from healthy controls were covered by human TCRbeta sequencing. Tofacitinib was given for 6 to 18 months, followed by 6 months of follow-up off drug to assess delayed response and recurrence.

Reading the label with the study, this specimen's time point is: baseline before oral tofacitinib. From alopecia areata patients, peripheral blood was collected along with lesional scalp punch biopsies. PBMCs were isolated by density centrifugation and stained for CD3, CD4 and CD8, and CD4+ and CD8+ T cells were sorted on a FACSAria. The protocol used for the library was the immunoSEQ multiplex PCR assay. RNA was extracted from all samples and reverse transcribed into cDNA, which served as template for TCR sequencing. First-strand cDNA was synthesized using SuperScript III with a 2:1 mix of oligo-dT and random hexamers. A synthetic immune receptor repertoire was used to measure amplification bias, and any remaining bias was corrected computationally. In the source study's methods: Raw reads were preprocessed to remove errors, and CDR3 was defined by IMGT conventions from the conserved cysteine to phenylalanine. To get clonality, Shannon entropy was normalized by log2 of the number of productive unique TCRs and the result was subtracted from 1. Whether each scalp clone was CD4 or CD8 was inferred by checking scalp TCRbeta sequences against the CD4 and CD8 repertoires from sorted blood. In TCRdb, the immuneACCESS table is reduced to in-frame sequences with V and J assigned. These tables do not hold every clone; where another copy was compared, an unresolved V gene accounts for under half, and the others remain unexplained. V and J calls and clone size are as listed in that table; D and trimming were resolved from the DNA. The sample data list 130,000 to 150,000 clones, and approximately 51% of these were observed just once. Clones ranked in the top ten supply over 0.75% of the sample.

Overall study outcomes, separate from this receptor: Compared with normal scalp, lesional scalp had higher clonality and more expanded CD8+ clones, particularly in alopecia totalis/universalis, a pattern that suggests antigenic drive. Unlike mouse skin, which is dominated by gammadelta T cells, normal human skin has resident alphabeta T cells that are also sequenced, and this complicates analysis of the scalp TCR repertoire. Shared TCR sequences between patients were less evident than in mice, which may be partly attributable to HLA diversity in the patient population.

In its sample, this clone was seen a few times. Its binding antigen is unknown. Base quality data are lacking; no much larger clone is found one base away. Sequences were derived from CD4+ T cells sorted from blood, sampled at week 0. The clonotype originates from a human donor with alopecia areata.

At the DNA level, the sequence is TGCAGCGTCCTGACTAGCGGGAGATCTCATGAGCAGTTCTTC. Its coded protein is CSVLTSGRSHEQFF. The sequence is built from TRBV29-1 and TRBJ2-1, with 12 central nucleotides matching TRBD2. CDR1 is given as SQVTM and CDR2 as ANQGSEA, both from the germline V gene. From its cysteine to its phenylalanine, the CDR3 spans 14 amino acids. The DNA shown is the 42-base CDR3, in frame from base 1. The germline V end is reduced by 6 bases and the J end by 8 bases; junction bases left unmatched: 8.